Listed below are T cell receptor beta chains from one sample, sequenced in a study of T cells in Graves' hyperthyroidism and ophthalmopathy. TCRdb redid the calling of the multiplex PCR reads with MiXCR, one entry per CDR3 protein. The top ten hold approximately 25% of the sample, which has about 260,000 distinct CDR3 sequences, less than 30% seen once. The sequencing input was blood. The receptors derive from a man between 40 and 49 years old with Graves' hyperthyroidism that later progressed to Graves' ophthalmopathy. Each CDR3 is given with its conserved first and last residue.

V,CDR3
TRBV3-1,CASRDRSLNTEAFF
TRBV6-1,CASTRRTEGNQPQHF
TRBV6-1,CASSVTAGANVLTF
TRBV6-1,CASMAGRGARGTEAFF
TRBV7-9,CASSLATGYNYGYTF
TRBV12-3/TRBV12-4,CASSLTGPSEEQYF
TRBV11-2,CASSLYGQIPEQYF
TRBV6-2/TRBV6-3,CASSTPEAQETQYF
TRBV10-3,CAIRQGQTTEAFF
TRBV20-1,CSASNRENQPQHF
TRBV6-6,CASNSGGTGELFF
TRBV19,CASSARDTRGIQYF
TRBV6-1,CASRNRGQQETQYF
TRBV6-4,CASSSADSYEQYF
TRBV30,CAWSIDGPYGYTF
TRBV28,CASRGTGQHDHIGPYEQYF
TRBV20-1,CSARRGMGSSYEQYF
TRBV28,CATKYRGLGQPQHF
TRBV20-1,CSARAAQGQGAYGYTF
TRBV12-3/TRBV12-4,CASSLLDVSEQYF
TRBV4-2,CASSQVGTRSSYEQYF
TRBV7-2,CASSSGRVYEQYF
TRBV6-2/TRBV6-3,CASSPPGLGNYEQYF
TRBV3-1,CASSKGAADNQPQHF
TRBV30,CAWGDSGQGSQPQHF
TRBV19,CASSLNDSPQETQYF
TRBV6-5,CASSYGTAPTNTGELFF
TRBV11-2,CASSLEGTGLYEQYF
TRBV20-1,CSVPPLYLLAGGSYEQYF
TRBV12-3/TRBV12-4,CASSLEVGPTYEQYF
TRBV15,CATRLTDQETQYF
TRBV19,CASSRDSRTGELFF
TRBV29-1,CSVEGQGPSYEQYF
TRBV4-1,CASSQPNTGELFF
TRBV4-1,CASSQYDSQPSNQPQHF
TRBV5-1,CASSAQRLGRETGELFF
TRBV9,CASSVDGAGTQYF
TRBV7-2,CASSLRETTYEQYF
TRBV24-1,CATSDSGTGRYEQYF
TRBV28,CASSFDRTPILAYEQYF
TRBV7-9,CASSLAKGWGYGYTF
TRBV11-2,CASSPGLTQYF
TRBV12-3/TRBV12-4,CASAPGRANTEAFF
TRBV7-8,CASSSWTGPGSNQPQHF
TRBV5-1,CASSLGSQPYEQYF
TRBV12-3/TRBV12-4,CASSHAGDTRQETQYF
TRBV6-1,CASKDDIYGYTF
TRBV24-1,CATTSSGTRELFF
TRBV12-3/TRBV12-4,CASSLSGLRSYEQYF
TRBV28,CASSPSGIQPQHF
TRBV12-3/TRBV12-4,CASFRWLAGSDTQYF
TRBV7-3,CASGNPGRGETQYF
TRBV6-2/TRBV6-3,CASSYRLGQGAGGYTF
TRBV20-1,CSAPVRDNKYEQYF
TRBV14,CASSSWDRSYEQYF
TRBV10-3,CAISEWRLAGGGETQYF
TRBV28,CASSLVPTYGFYGYTF
TRBV6-5,CASSYSSLTGELFF
TRBV6-5,CASSYVPGGSGYTF